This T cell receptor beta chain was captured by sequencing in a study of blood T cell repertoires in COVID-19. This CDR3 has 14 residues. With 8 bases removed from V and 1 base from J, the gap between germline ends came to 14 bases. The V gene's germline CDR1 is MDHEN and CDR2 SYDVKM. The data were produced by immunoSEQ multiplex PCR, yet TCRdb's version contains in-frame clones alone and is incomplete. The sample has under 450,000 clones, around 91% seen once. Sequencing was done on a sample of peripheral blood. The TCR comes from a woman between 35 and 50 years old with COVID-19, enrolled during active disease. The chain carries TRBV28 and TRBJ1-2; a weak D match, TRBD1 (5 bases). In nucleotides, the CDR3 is TGTGCCAGCTGTCGGGACTCCTTTAACTATGGCTACACCTTC. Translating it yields CASCRDSFNYGYTF.